The text below deals with one T cell receptor beta chain. This specimen belongs to a study of T cell responses to AZD1222 COVID-19 vaccine. The table came from immunoSEQ multiplex PCR; TCRdb's copy has only in-frame clones and leaves some out. The sample has about 130,000 clones, 75% to 90% seen once. This CDR3 is 17 amino acids long. In germline, CDR1 is MNHEY, CDR2 SMNVEV (reference sequence). V shed 2 bases and J 3 bases; nucleotides not matched to a gene: 11. The specimen comprised peripheral blood, sampled 28 days after the second AZD1222 dose. The V and J genes are TRBV27 and TRBJ2-7, with 9 bases identical to TRBD2. The clonotype originates from an adult who received the AZD1222 COVID-19 vaccine. CDR3 sequence reads: CASSLNVAGAVLYEQYF. CDR3 in DNA: TGTGCCAGCAGTTTAAACGTAGCGGGGGCCGTACTCTACGAGCAGTACTTC.